A single sample is the source of the 28 T cell receptor beta chains below, sequenced in a study of neoadjuvant nivolumab and ipilimumab in lung cancer. The repertoire was sequenced with immunoSEQ multiplex PCR; TCRdb's copy has only in-frame clones and lacks some. The data hold 2,500 to 3,000 clones, with approximately 89% observed a single time. Sequences were derived from tumor tissue, sampled before neoadjuvant nivolumab, alone or with ipilimumab. These receptors were taken from an adult with non-small cell lung cancer.

This chain links TRBV10-2 with TRBJ1-1; 10 bases align to TRBD1. Germline trimming cut 10 bases from V and 5 bases from J; bases unmatched to any gene: 10. The CDR3 runs 14 residues. Germline V gene lookup returns CDR1 WSHSY and CDR2 SAAADI. The CDR3 loop reads CATRFGGQGTEAFF. For the CDR3, the DNA is TGCGCCACCCGATTCGGGGGACAGGGGACTGAAGCTTTCTTT.

The rearrangement links TRBV5-1 to TRBJ2-5, with 9 bases aligning to TRBD2. This CDR3 is 17 amino acids long. Per germline, CDR1 SGHRS and CDR2 YFSETQ. V lost 0 bases, J lost 2 bases, and 8 bases stayed unmatched. The CDR3 protein is CASSLEASGIRQETQYF. CDR3 coding DNA: TGCGCCAGCAGCTTGGAAGCTAGCGGGATCAGACAAGAGACCCAGTACTTC.

V is TRBV27 and J is TRBJ1-2, with D possibly being TRBD1 (5 bases). CDR1 is MNHEY and CDR2 is SMNVEV in the germline V gene (reference sequence). Trimming pared 2 bases from V and 3 bases from J, leaving 10 bases between. CDR3 length: 14 amino acids. The CDR3 spells CASSLRQGDYGYTF. The CDR3 DNA sequence: TGTGCCAGCAGTTTACGGCAAGGGGACTATGGCTACACCTTC.

V is TRBV7-2 and J is TRBJ2-7; the D is unclear. CDR3 length equals 13 residues. Germline V gene data show CDR1 as SGHTA and CDR2 as FQGNSA. V shed 6 bases and J shed 0 bases, with 9 bases lying between them. The CDR3 is CASSQTSSYEQYF. The DNA of the CDR3 is TGTGCCAGCAGTCAGACGAGCTCCTACGAGCAGTACTTC.

The chain uses TRBV5-2 and TRBJ1-2. TRBV5-2 is a pseudogene locus. CDR3 size: 16 residues. CDR3 sequence (DNA): TGTGCCAGCAACCCGATGAGAGAGTACGAAAGCTATGGCTACACCTTC. Protein: CASNPMREYESYGYTF.

The V call is TRBV12-5, the J call TRBJ1-5, with a weak D call TRBD1 (5 bases). CDR3 size: 14 residues. Trimming shortened V by 2 bases and J by 2 bases, and 7 bases separated the two germline ends. CDR1 and CDR2 from the germline V gene are LGHNT and FRNRAP. The CDR3 bases are TGTGCTAGTGGTTTGATAGGGGGCAATCAGCCCCAGCATTTT. Its protein product is CASGLIGGNQPQHF. Looking up the rest from reference TRBV12-5 and TRBJ1-5 gives the full variable domain: DARVTQTPRHKVTEMGQEVTMRCQPILGHNTVFWYRQTMMQGLELLAYFRNRAPLDDSGMPKDRFSAEMPDATLATLKIQPSEPRDSAVYFCASGLIGGNQPQHFGDGTRLSIL.

V gene TRBV28 combines with J gene TRBJ2-2, with D possibly matching TRBD2 (7 bases). This CDR3 has 15 amino acids. V was trimmed by 7 bases and J by 6 bases, leaving 18 bases between them. Germline assignment: CDR1 MDHEN and CDR2 SYDVKM. Written as DNA, the CDR3 is TGTGCCAGCACCAAAAGGGGGGGCGGGCCCGGGGAGCTGTTTTTT. Protein sequence: CASTKRGGGPGELFF.

The CDR3 nucleotides read TGTGCCAGCAGCTTTCGGGGGACAGGGCGCACAGATACGCAGTATTTT. Translation gives CASSFRGTGRTDTQYF. V gene TRBV5-6 combines with J gene TRBJ2-3; the match to TRBD1 covers 9 bases. The trim removed 2 bases at V and 1 base at J, leaving 5 bases unmatched. Germline V lookup: CDR1 SGHDT, CDR2 YYEEEE. CDR3 length equals 16 residues.

The chain joins TRBV13 to TRBJ2-3; D might be TRBD1 or TRBD2, each matching 5 bases. This CDR3 contains 15 residues. Trimming stripped 3 bases from V and 3 bases from J, with 13 bases between. Germline V gene lookup returns CDR1 PRHDT and CDR2 FYEKMQ (reference sequence). The CDR3 sequence: CASSFQRGWTDTQYF. CDR3 nucleotide sequence: TGTGCCAGCAGCTTCCAGAGGGGTTGGACAGATACGCAGTATTTT.

The rearrangement joins TRBV13 to TRBJ2-2; TRBD2 is a possible D gene (6 bases). In germline, CDR1 is PRHDT, CDR2 FYEKMQ (reference sequence). The CDR3 runs 17 residues. The V end was cut by 2 bases, the J end by 2 bases, with 15 bases between. CDR3 protein: CASSLRSREFNTGELFF. In DNA, the CDR3 is TGTGCCAGCAGCTTACGTTCACGGGAGTTCAACACCGGGGAGCTGTTTTTT.

This clone has only one observation. The rearrangement links TRBV29-1 to TRBJ2-2, with 7 bases identical to TRBD1. This CDR3 comprises 14 residues. Germline values: CDR1 SQVTM, CDR2 ANQGSEA. The ends lost 7 bases at V and 7 bases at J; junction bases unmatched: 12. The CDR3 loop is CSAQSQGSFGELFF. The CDR3 DNA reads TGCAGCGCTCAATCACAGGGGTCCTTCGGGGAGCTGTTTTTT.

The rearrangement links TRBV5-1 to TRBJ2-3; 11 bases agree with TRBD2. CDR1 and CDR2 from the germline V gene are SGHRS and YFSETQ. Trimming at V came to 1 base and at J to 3 bases, leaving 4 bases not matched to a gene. CDR3 size: 16 residues. This CDR3 reads CASSLSLAGGTDTQYF. CDR3 nucleotide sequence: TGCGCCAGCAGCTTGAGTCTAGCGGGAGGAACAGATACGCAGTATTTT.

This clone was observed a handful of times. This chain's CDR3 is CASSESQQTRAFF. CDR3 nucleotides: TGTGCCAGCAGTGAATCGCAGCAGACGAGAGCTTTCTTT. This chain uses TRBV6-1 with TRBJ1-1; D remains ambiguous. Trimming pared 2 bases from V and 10 bases from J, leaving 14 bases between. Germline V gene sequence: CDR1 MNHNS, CDR2 SASEGT. The CDR3 has 13 amino acids.

This rearrangement joins TRBV2 to TRBJ2-1, with D unresolved. The CDR3 sequence is 10 residues long. V was shortened by 6 bases and J by 8 bases, with 5 bases between the two germline ends. Germline assignment: CDR1 SNHLY and CDR2 FYNNEI. CDR3 sequence (DNA): TGTGCCAGCAGAGACTATGAGCAGTTCTTC. Its protein is CASRDYEQFF.

The table lists this clone with a few counts. The rearrangement uses TRBV13 and TRBJ2-3; D might be TRBD2 (6 bases). V lost 4 bases and J 0 bases, leaving 11 bases between the germline ends. There are 15 residues in the CDR3. Germline V lookup: CDR1 PRHDT, CDR2 FYEKMQ (reference sequence). In DNA, the CDR3 is TGTGCCAGCAGCTCGCGGGGTACTAGCACAGATACGCAGTATTTT. Protein product: CASSSRGTSTDTQYF.

This sequence joins TRBV15 and TRBJ2-2, with 10 bases identical to TRBD1. With 4 bases clipped from V and 5 bases from J, the junction kept 4 bases outside the gene matches. This CDR3 comprises 15 residues. The V gene's germline CDR1 is LNHNV and CDR2 YYDKDF (reference sequence). CDR3 residues: CATSTGTGATGELFF. In DNA form, the CDR3 reads TGTGCCACCAGCACCGGGACAGGGGCTACCGGGGAGCTGTTTTTT. Using reference TRBV15 and TRBJ2-2 for the parts outside the CDR3, the full variable domain is DAMVIQNPRYQVTQFGKPVTLSCSQTLNHNVMYWYQQKSSQAPKLLFHYYDKDFNNEADTPDNFQSRRPNTSFCFLDIRSPGLGDTAMYLCATSTGTGATGELFFGEGSRLTVL.

This clone appeared once. This rearrangement joins TRBV27 to TRBJ2-4, with D possibly matching TRBD2 (6 bases). Per the germline V gene, CDR1 is MNHEY and CDR2 is SMNVEV (reference sequence). V lost 7 bases to trimming and J lost 0 bases, with 16 bases between them. The CDR3 sequence is 16 residues long. CDR3 sequence: CASIKRESVAKNIQYF. DNA for the CDR3: TGTGCCAGCATCAAACGGGAGTCGGTAGCCAAAAACATTCAGTACTTC.

This clone came up once. J is TRBJ2-7 and V is TRBV5-1, with D tentatively TRBD1 (6 bases). From germline, CDR1 is SGHRS and CDR2 YFSETQ. The CDR3 has 15 residues. V lost 0 bases, J lost 0 bases, and 10 bases lay in between. CDR3 loop: CASSLVRGSSYEQYF. The CDR3 DNA follows: TGCGCCAGCAGCTTGGTGAGGGGGTCCTCCTACGAGCAGTACTTC.

This clone occurred once. The chain uses TRBV10-3 and TRBJ2-7; perhaps D is TRBD1 or TRBD2 (7 bases each). Looked up from germline, CDR1 is ENHRY and CDR2 is SYGVKD. CDR3 size: 14 residues. CDR3 DNA: TGTGCGAGTGGGGGGGCCAGGGGGGCCTACGAGCAGTACTTC. The encoded protein is CASGGARGAYEQYF.

The CDR3 bases are TGCGCCAGCAGCTTCTCAGGGAGCACAGATACGCAGTATTTT. Protein product: CASSFSGSTDTQYF. The chain recombines TRBV5-1 with TRBJ2-3, with D perhaps matching TRBD1 (5 bases). This CDR3 region has 14 residues. Germline V gene data show CDR1 as SGHRS and CDR2 as YFSETQ. V lost 2 bases and J 0 bases, leaving 7 bases between the germline ends.

The genes are TRBV10-3 and TRBJ1-2; no reliable D call. V lost 4 bases, J lost 4 bases, and 10 bases lay in between. There are 13 residues in the CDR3. Germline CDR1 ENHRY, CDR2 SYGVKD. The CDR3 loop reads CAISVEGGYGYTF. The CDR3 region has the DNA TGTGCCATCAGTGTAGAGGGTGGCTATGGCTACACCTTC.

The chain is built from TRBV6-5 and TRBJ2-7, with D possibly matching TRBD1 (6 bases). CDR1 and CDR2 from the germline V gene are MNHEY and SVGAGI. CDR3 length: 12 residues. V lost 10 bases and J lost 2, with 12 bases in between. The CDR3 DNA is TGTGCCACTTCGACAGGAGCCTACGAGCAGTACTTC. Translation: CATSTGAYEQYF.

This chain links TRBV14 with TRBJ1-2; possibly TRBD1 for D (6 bases). This CDR3 is built from 18 residues. The ends were cut back, 2 bases at V and 1 base at J, with 20 bases in the middle. Per germline, CDR1 SGHDN and CDR2 FVKESK. The CDR3 DNA reads as TGTGCCAGCAGCCAATCTCACCTGGGGGGCTTCCTTAACTATGGCTACACCTTC. Its translation: CASSQSHLGGFLNYGYTF.

The rearrangement links TRBV5-1 to TRBJ2-2; no reliable D call. In germline, CDR1 is SGHRS, CDR2 YFSETQ. V lost 5 bases and J 4 bases, leaving 18 bases between the germline ends. There are 16 residues in the CDR3. CDR3 region: CASRLRLSGGTGELFF. CDR3 nucleotides: TGCGCCAGCAGGCTACGGTTATCGGGTGGCACCGGGGAGCTGTTTTTT.

The CDR3 sequence: CSGRDFGNTIYF. The CDR3 DNA follows: TGCAGCGGGCGGGACTTCGGAAACACCATATATTTT. J is TRBJ1-3 and V is TRBV29-1; possibly TRBD1 for D (5 bases). Germline CDR1 reads SQVTM; CDR2 reads ANQGSEA. The ends were cut back, 7 bases at V and 4 bases at J, with 11 bases in the middle. The CDR3 length is 12 residues. The whole variable domain, remainder taken from reference TRBV29-1 and TRBJ1-3, is SAVISQKPSRDICQRGTSLTIQCQVDSQVTMMFWYRQQPGQSLTLIATANQGSEATYESGFVIDKFPISRPNLTFSTLTVSNMSPEDSSIYLCSGRDFGNTIYFGEGSWLTVV.

This clone is a singleton in its sample. In DNA form, the CDR3 reads TGTGCCAGCAGTGGACTAGACCTCTACAATGAGCAGTTCTTC. Protein: CASSGLDLYNEQFF. The V call is TRBV7-9, the J call TRBJ2-1, with 7 nucleotides matching TRBD2. Germline CDR1 reads SEHNR; CDR2 reads FQNEAQ (reference sequence). CDR3 length: 14 amino acids. After removal of 6 bases from V and 3 bases from J, the junction contained 5 bases not matched to a gene.

This sequence joins TRBV6-1 and TRBJ2-1; perhaps D is TRBD1 or TRBD2 (5 bases each). V was cut by 7 bases and J by 5 bases, with 9 bases left in between. From germline, CDR1 is MNHNS and CDR2 SASEGT. The CDR3 totals 12 residues. This chain's CDR3 is CASTVGDNEQFF. In DNA form, the CDR3 reads TGTGCCAGCACGGTGGGGGACAATGAGCAGTTCTTC.

This clone was observed a single time. The chain has TRBV28 and TRBJ2-2, with 7 bases fitting TRBD2. Germline V gene sequence: CDR1 MDHEN, CDR2 SYDVKM. CDR3 length: 17 residues. J lost 6 bases, V lost 7 bases, and 17 bases had no gene match. Here the CDR3 reads CASTNPGGGKVPGELFF. The DNA for the CDR3 is TGTGCCAGCACCAACCCTGGGGGAGGGAAGGTGCCCGGGGAGCTGTTTTTT.